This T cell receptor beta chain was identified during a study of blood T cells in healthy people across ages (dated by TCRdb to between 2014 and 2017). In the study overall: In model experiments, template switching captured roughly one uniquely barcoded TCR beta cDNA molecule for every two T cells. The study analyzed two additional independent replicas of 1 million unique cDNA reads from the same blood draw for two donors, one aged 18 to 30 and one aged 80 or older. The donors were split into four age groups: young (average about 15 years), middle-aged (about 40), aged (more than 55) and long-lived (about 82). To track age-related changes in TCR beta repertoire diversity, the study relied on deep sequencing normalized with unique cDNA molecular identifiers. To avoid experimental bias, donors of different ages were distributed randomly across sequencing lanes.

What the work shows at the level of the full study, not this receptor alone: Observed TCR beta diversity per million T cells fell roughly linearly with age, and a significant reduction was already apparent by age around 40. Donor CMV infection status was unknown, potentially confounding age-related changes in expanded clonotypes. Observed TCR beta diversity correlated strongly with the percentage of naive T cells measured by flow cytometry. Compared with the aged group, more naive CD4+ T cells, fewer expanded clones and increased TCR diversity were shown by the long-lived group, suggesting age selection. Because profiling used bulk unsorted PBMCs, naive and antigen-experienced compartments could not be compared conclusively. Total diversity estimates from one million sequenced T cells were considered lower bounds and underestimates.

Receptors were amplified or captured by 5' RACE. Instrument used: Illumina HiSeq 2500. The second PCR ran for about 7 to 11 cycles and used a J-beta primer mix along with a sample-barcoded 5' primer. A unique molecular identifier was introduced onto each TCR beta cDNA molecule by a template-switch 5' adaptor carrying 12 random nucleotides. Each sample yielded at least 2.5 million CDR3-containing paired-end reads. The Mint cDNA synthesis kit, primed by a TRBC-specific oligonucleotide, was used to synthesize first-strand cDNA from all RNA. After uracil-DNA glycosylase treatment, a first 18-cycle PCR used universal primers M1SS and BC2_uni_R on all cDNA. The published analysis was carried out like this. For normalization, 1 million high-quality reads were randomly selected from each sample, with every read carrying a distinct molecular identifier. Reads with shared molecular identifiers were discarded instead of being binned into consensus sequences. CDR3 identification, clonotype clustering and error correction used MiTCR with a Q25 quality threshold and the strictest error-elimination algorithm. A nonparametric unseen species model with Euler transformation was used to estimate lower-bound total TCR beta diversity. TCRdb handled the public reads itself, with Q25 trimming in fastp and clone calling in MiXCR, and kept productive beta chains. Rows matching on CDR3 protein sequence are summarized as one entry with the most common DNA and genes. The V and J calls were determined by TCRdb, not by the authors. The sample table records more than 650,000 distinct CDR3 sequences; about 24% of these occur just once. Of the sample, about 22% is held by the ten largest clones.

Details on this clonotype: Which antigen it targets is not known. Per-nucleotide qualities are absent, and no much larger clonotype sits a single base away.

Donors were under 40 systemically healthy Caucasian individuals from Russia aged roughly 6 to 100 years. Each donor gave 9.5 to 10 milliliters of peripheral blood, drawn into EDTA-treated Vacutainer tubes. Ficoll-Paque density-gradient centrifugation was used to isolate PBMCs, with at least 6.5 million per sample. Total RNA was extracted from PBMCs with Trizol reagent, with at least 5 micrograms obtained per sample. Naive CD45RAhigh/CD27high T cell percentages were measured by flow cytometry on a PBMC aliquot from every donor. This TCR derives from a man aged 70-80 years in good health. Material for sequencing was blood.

The sequenced DNA is TGCAGTGCTAGCCTCTTAGCCGGCGGAGAGACCCAGTACTTC. It translates to CSASLLAGGETQYF. The chain couples TRBV20-1 to TRBJ2-5, with the D gene too uncertain to name. V was cut back by 3 bases and J by 4 bases, leaving a gap of 15 bases between them. From the germline V gene (reference sequence), CDR1 is DFQATT and CDR2 is SNEGSKA. Reading from cysteine to phenylalanine, the CDR3 counts 14 amino acids. The CDR3 DNA has 42 bases and is translated from base 1.